This T cell receptor beta chain was obtained from a study of blood T cell repertoires in COVID-19. Trimming left V 0 bases short and J 2 bases short, with 12 bases between. Looked up from germline, CDR1 is SGDLS and CDR2 is YYNGEE. The length of the CDR3 is 15 residues. Produced via immunoSEQ multiplex PCR; TCRdb's table is partial and in-frame only. Here the sample spans approximately 54,000 clones, around 80% being singletons. The sequence was collected from a human donor in a cohort sampled during active COVID-19. The sample was peripheral blood. The chain carries TRBV9 and TRBJ2-7; TRBD2 might be the D (6 bases). The CDR3 sequence: CASSVGGGTPYEQYF. CDR3 bases: TGTGCCAGCAGCGTAGGCGGCGGGACGCCCTACGAGCAGTACTTC.